The subject of this entry is one T cell receptor beta chain. What it binds is unknown. This specimen comes from a study of neurological immune-mediated disorders. The output of every sequencing run exceeded 160 million TCR-beta sequences, derived from 15-18 subjects. TCRdb re-called the 5' RACE reads with MiXCR, one entry per CDR3 protein. This repertoire shows some 89,000 distinct CDR3 sequences, 3.5% to 5.5% found once; its top ten account for roughly 5.6%. The CDR3 loop spans 14 amino acids. Trimming left V 3 bases short and J 1 base short, with 7 bases between. Germline V gives CDR1 LNHDA, CDR2 SQIVND (reference sequence). Overall study results and limits: Falling below healthy controls, multiple sclerosis showed the least TCR clonal expansion, while HTLV-1-associated myelopathy showed the most. The multiple sclerosis repertoire cluster had no association with any clinical or MRI feature. A possible signature was seen in one related-CDR3 cluster, into which phylogenetic grouping placed the repertoires of 18 of 34 multiple sclerosis patients.

Time point in this sample: longitudinal time-point 3. Material for sequencing was PBMCs. The receptor's source is a woman aged 55-70 years with multiple sclerosis. The chain combines TRBV19 with TRBJ2-4, with D unresolved. CDR3 sequence (DNA): TGTGCCAGTAGTATCGGCTATGCCAAAAACATTCAGTACTTC. It translates to CASSIGYAKNIQYF. Supplemented by reference TRBV19 and TRBJ2-4, the full variable domain reads DGGITQSPKYLFRKEGQNVTLSCEQNLNHDAMYWYRQDPGQGLRLIYYSQIVNDFQKGDIAEGYSVSREKKESFPLTVTSAQKNPTAFYLCASSIGYAKNIQYFGAGTRLSVL.